One and the same sample provided the 13 T cell receptor beta chains below, sequenced in a study of cytomegalovirus exposure and HLA in healthy donors. This PCR relied on a set of 60 Vbeta primers and 13 Jbeta primers. The repertoire was sequenced with immunoSEQ multiplex PCR; TCRdb's copy has only in-frame clones and lacks some. The sample yields about 140,000 clones, of which the top ten take up about 0.96%. The source material was PBMCs. These receptors all come from a male donor in good health and CMV-seronegative.

V and J are TRBV6-5 and TRBJ1-1, with no clear D. The V gene lost 4 bases and the J gene lost 2 bases, with 8 bases spanning the gap. The CDR3 runs to 13 residues. Germline assignment: CDR1 MNHEY and CDR2 SVGAGI. As DNA, the CDR3 is TGTGCCAGCAGTTGGGCAGGCAACACTGAAGCTTTCTTT. This gives the protein CASSWAGNTEAFF.

This chain joins TRBV6-1 and TRBJ1-1; D is unresolved. The germline gives CDR1 MNHNS, CDR2 SASEGT. V lost 3 bases to trimming and J lost 4 bases, with 9 bases between them. The CDR3 is made up of 13 amino acids. Written as DNA, the CDR3 is TGTGCCAGCAGTGAGAGGTCGAGCACTGAAGCTTTCTTT. Protein: CASSERSSTEAFF.

As DNA, the CDR3 is TGTGCCAGCAGCTTGGAGGGGCAGAACTATGGCTACACCTTC. Translating gives CASSLEGQNYGYTF. This rearrangement joins TRBV5-6 to TRBJ1-2, with D perhaps matching TRBD1 (5 bases). Looked up from germline, CDR1 is SGHDT and CDR2 is YYEEEE. The CDR3 totals 14 residues. Deletions cut 0 bases from V and 2 bases from J, with 8 bases between.

The chain carries TRBV7-9 and TRBJ2-7; D remains ambiguous. Germline assignment: CDR1 SEHNR and CDR2 FQNEAQ (reference sequence). V was pared by 5 bases and J by 3 bases, with 5 bases between. CDR3 size: 11 residues. The CDR3 is CASSLRYEQYF. Here the CDR3 DNA reads TGTGCCAGCAGCCTCCGCTACGAGCAGTACTTC. Variable domain in full (rest from reference TRBV7-9 and TRBJ2-7): DTGVSQNPRHKITKRGQNVTFRCDPISEHNRLYWYRQTLGQGPEFLTYFQNEAQLEKSRLLSDRFSAERPKGSFSTLEIQRTEQGDSAMYLCASSLRYEQYFGPGTRLTVT.

CDR3 sequence (DNA): TGTGCCAGCAGTTTAGGTCCAGCGGGAGTTCAGTACGAGCAGTACTTC. Translation: CASSLGPAGVQYEQYF. The chain recombines TRBV27 with TRBJ2-7; 8 bases are a match to TRBD2. This CDR3 is 16 amino acids long. J gave up 4 bases and V 2 bases, and 10 bases lay outside the gene matches. CDR1 is MNHEY, CDR2 SMNVEV, per germline (reference sequence).

The CDR3 nucleotides are TGTGCCATCAGAGGACAGGGGACCGATCAGCCCCAGCATTTT. Its protein product is CAIRGQGTDQPQHF. J is TRBJ1-5 and V is TRBV10-3; TRBD1 matches at 9 bases. In germline, CDR1 is ENHRY, CDR2 SYGVKD. With V trimmed by 6 bases and J by 5 bases, 5 bases remained unmatched. The CDR3 covers 14 residues.

The chain joins TRBV7-9 to TRBJ2-2; 8 bases map to TRBD1. Germline CDR1 reads SEHNR; CDR2 reads FQNEAQ (reference sequence). The CDR3 length is 16 residues. After removal of 5 bases from V and 2 bases from J, the junction contained 7 bases not matched to a gene. The DNA of the CDR3 is TGTGCCAGCAGCCCAGCCAGGGGGCCAAACACCGGGGAGCTGTTTTTT. Translating gives CASSPARGPNTGELFF. Drawing the rest from reference TRBV7-9 and TRBJ2-2, the complete variable domain is DTGVSQNPRHKITKRGQNVTFRCDPISEHNRLYWYRQTLGQGPEFLTYFQNEAQLEKSRLLSDRFSAERPKGSFSTLEIQRTEQGDSAMYLCASSPARGPNTGELFFGEGSRLTVL.

The J gene is TRBJ2-7, the V gene TRBV4-1; D perhaps matches TRBD2 (6 bases). Germline values: CDR1 MGHRA, CDR2 YSYEKL. Trimming cost V 0 bases and J 9 bases, with 9 bases left between them. The CDR3 runs 12 residues. CDR3: CASSQDWGVQYF. In DNA form, the CDR3 reads TGCGCCAGCAGCCAAGATTGGGGGGTGCAGTACTTC.

The chain uses TRBV4-2 and TRBJ1-4; 10 bases match TRBD1. V lost 8 bases to trimming and J lost 7 bases; unmatched junction nucleotides: 4. There are 13 residues in the CDR3. Germline CDR1 is LGHNA and CDR2 is YNFKEQ. The CDR3 reads CASGGQGSEKLFF. The CDR3 DNA sequence: TGTGCCAGCGGGGGACAGGGGAGTGAAAAACTGTTTTTT.

J is TRBJ2-7 and V is TRBV11-2, with 11 bases identical to TRBD1. CDR3 size: 14 residues. Germline V gene data show CDR1 as SGHAT and CDR2 as FQNNGV. V was clipped by 5 bases and J by 4 bases; unmatched bases: 4. In DNA form, the CDR3 reads TGTGCCAGCAGCATGGGACAGGGGGAGTACGAGCAGTACTTC. Protein product: CASSMGQGEYEQYF.

The chain couples TRBV5-5 to TRBJ2-2, with 10 nucleotides matching TRBD2. The CDR3 spans 16 residues. The germline gives CDR1 SGHKS, CDR2 YYEKEE (reference sequence). J gave up 6 bases and V 4 bases, and 9 bases lay outside the gene matches. CDR3 DNA: TGTGCCAGCAGCCCATTCAGCGGGAGGGTGGCCGGGGAGCTGTTTTTT. It yields the protein CASSPFSGRVAGELFF. Full variable domain (remainder filled in from reference TRBV5-5 and TRBJ2-2): DAGVTQSPTHLIKTRGQQVTLRCSPISGHKSVSWYQQVLGQGPQFIFQYYEKEERGRGNFPDRFSARQFPNYSSELNVNALLLGDSALYLCASSPFSGRVAGELFFGEGSRLTVL.

This sequence joins TRBV19 and TRBJ2-2, with 7 bases identical to TRBD1. The V and J ends lost 6 bases and 6 bases, in that order; junction bases with no gene match: 7. This CDR3 contains 14 residues. Germline V lookup: CDR1 LNHDA, CDR2 SQIVND (reference sequence). The CDR3 reads CASRSRQGPGELFF. CDR3 DNA: TGTGCCAGTAGAAGCCGACAGGGACCCGGGGAGCTGTTTTTT.

The chain combines TRBV5-1 with TRBJ1-2; 7 nucleotides align to TRBD1. V dropped 4 bases and J dropped 8; count of bases not matched to a gene: 11. The CDR3 is 14 amino acids. CDR1 SGHRS and CDR2 YFSETQ come from the germline V gene. For the CDR3, the DNA is TGCGCCAGCAGCGTCGACAGGGTACAACTAGGCTACACCTTC. This gives the protein CASSVDRVQLGYTF.